This T cell receptor (beta chain) comes out of a study of OX40 agonist ivuxolimab in advanced cancers. Study-level information: Patients with hepatocellular carcinoma, melanoma, renal cell or head and neck cancer made up the dose-escalation patients.

Per the germline V gene, CDR1 is SEHNR and CDR2 is FQNEAQ (reference sequence). The CDR3 length is 12 residues. The germline V and J ends were trimmed by 2 bases and 5 bases, with 7 bases remaining between them. This table comes from immunoSEQ multiplex PCR, and its TCRdb copy is limited to in-frame clones, with some not included. Of fewer than 20,000 clones listed, 79% are singletons. As concerns this clone: Its antigen is not known.

Study-level points and caveats: Low normalized T-cell clonal expansion also characterized some of the nonresponders. Researchers report that CD8+ T cells had, on average, more expanded clones than CD4+.

The J gene is TRBJ2-7, the V gene TRBV7-9; no definite D call. The clonotype originates from an adult with an advanced solid tumor such as melanoma, head and neck, liver or kidney cancer. The source material was CD4+ or CD8+ T cells sorted from blood, sampled in a trial of the OX40 agonist ivuxolimab. The CDR3 here is CASSLKLDEQYF. The CDR3 coding sequence is TGTGCCAGCAGCTTAAAGCTGGACGAGCAGTACTTC.